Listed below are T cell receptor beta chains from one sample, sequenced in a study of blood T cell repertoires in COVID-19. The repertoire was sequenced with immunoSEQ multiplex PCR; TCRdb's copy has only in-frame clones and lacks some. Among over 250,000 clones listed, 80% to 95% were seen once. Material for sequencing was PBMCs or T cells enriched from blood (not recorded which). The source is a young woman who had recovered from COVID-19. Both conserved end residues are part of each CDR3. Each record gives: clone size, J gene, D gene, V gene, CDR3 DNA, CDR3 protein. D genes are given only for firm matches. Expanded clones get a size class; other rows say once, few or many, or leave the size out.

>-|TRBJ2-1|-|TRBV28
TGTGCCAGCACCCAGGGGAAAGCCTACAATGAGCAGTTCTTC
CASTQGKAYNEQFF
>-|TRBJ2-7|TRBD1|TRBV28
TGTGCCAGCAGTTCAACCTCGGGACAGGGGGACGAGCAGTACTTC
CASSSTSGQGDEQYF
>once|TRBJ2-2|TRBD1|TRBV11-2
TGTGCCAGCAGCCGACAGGGGGTTAACACCGGGGAGCTGTTTTTT
CASSRQGVNTGELFF
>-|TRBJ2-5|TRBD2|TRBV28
TGTGCCAGCAGTTCTCTAATAGCGGGGAAAGAGACCCAGTACTTC
CASSSLIAGKETQYF
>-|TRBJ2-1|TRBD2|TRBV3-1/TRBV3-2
TGTGCCAGCAGACCGGGGAGGGAAGGTCTCAATGAGCAGTTCTTC
CASRPGREGLNEQFF
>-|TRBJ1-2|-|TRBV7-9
TGTGCCAGCAGCCGCCCCGAGGAAGGAAACTATGGCTACACCTTC
CASSRPEEGNYGYTF
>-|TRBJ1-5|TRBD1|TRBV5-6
TGTGCCAGCAGCCCGGGGACAGGGGACAATCAGCCCCAGCATTTT
CASSPGTGDNQPQHF
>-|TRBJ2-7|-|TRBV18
TGTGCCAGCTCACCACCTTCCGGTGCCTACGAGCAGTACTTC
CASSPPSGAYEQYF
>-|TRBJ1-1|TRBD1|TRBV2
TGTGCCAGCAGTGAGACAGGGGTTGGCACTGAAGCTTTCTTT
CASSETGVGTEAFF
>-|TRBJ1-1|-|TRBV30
TGTGCCTGGAGGCGGGGGGGGAGGAACACTGAAGCTTTCTTT
CAWRRGGRNTEAFF
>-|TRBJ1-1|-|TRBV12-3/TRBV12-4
TGTGCCAGCAGTTCCGGGACAGAAGCTTTCTTT
CASSSGTEAFF
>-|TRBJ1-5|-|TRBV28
TGTGCCAGCAGTCTCGTGGTGGGCTATCAGCCCCAGCATTTT
CASSLVVGYQPQHF
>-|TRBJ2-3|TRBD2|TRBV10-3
TGTGCCATCAGTGGAACTAGCGGGAGTGGAAGCACAGATACGCAGTATTTT
CAISGTSGSGSTDTQYF
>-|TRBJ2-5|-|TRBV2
TGTGCCAGCAGTGAAATGGGGAGGACACCGGAGGGAGAGACCCAGTACTTC
CASSEMGRTPEGETQYF
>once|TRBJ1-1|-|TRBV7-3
TGTGCCAGCAGCTTAATGGGCCTGGGTACTGAAGCTTTCTTT
CASSLMGLGTEAFF